The rows below give T cell receptor beta chains drawn from one sample of a study of T-cell reconstitution after alpha-beta-depleted transplantation in children. TCRdb redid the calling of the PCR reads with MiXCR, one entry per CDR3 protein. The table shows 200,000 to 250,000 distinct CDR3 sequences, with about 24% occurring only once. The material was PBMCs, mostly from graft donor cells, obtained 360 days after TCRalphabeta/CD19-depleted stem cell transplant. These receptors came from a female patient between 2 and 15 years old who had a stem cell transplant for congenital amegakaryocytic thrombocytopenia, so the T cells may come from the graft donor. The CDR3 runs from the conserved cysteine through the conserved F or W. Fields, in order: D gene, V gene, clone size, J gene, CDR3 protein, CDR3 DNA. The D gene is left open where the match is weak. Clone size is not always given. Where it is, it says once, few, many or a class for expanded clones.

-	TRBV28	few	TRBJ2-7	CASSLVREYSYEQYF	TGTGCCAGCAGTTTGGTCAGGGAGTACTCCTACGAGCAGTACTTC
TRBD1	TRBV5-1	-	TRBJ1-2	CASSLATGTGTNYGYTF	TGCGCCAGCAGCTTGGCCACAGGGACAGGAACTAACTATGGCTACACCTTC
TRBD1	TRBV7-6	many	TRBJ2-2	CASSSDRGLNTGELFF	TGTGCCAGCAGCTCGGACAGGGGCCTGAACACCGGGGAGCTGTTTTTT
TRBD2	TRBV10-3	-	TRBJ2-1	CAISDSGGLNEQFF	TGTGCCATCAGTGACAGCGGGGGGCTAAATGAGCAGTTCTTC
TRBD2	TRBV24-1	-	TRBJ2-1	CATSDFGGSAGVKHEQFF	TGTGCCACCAGTGATTTTGGGGGCTCAGCGGGAGTTAAGCATGAGCAGTTCTTC
-	TRBV7-8	-	TRBJ1-5	CASSPAGGKDQPQHF	TGTGCCAGCAGCCCAGCGGGGGGAAAAGATCAGCCCCAGCATTTT
TRBD2	TRBV29-1	-	TRBJ2-7	CSVGGTSGRLDEQYF	TGCAGCGTTGGAGGGACTAGCGGGAGACTGGACGAGCAGTACTTC
-	TRBV28	once	TRBJ1-1	CASIPDRPSAKAFF	TGTGCCAGCATCCCAGACAGACCGTCGGCAAAAGCTTTCTTT
-	TRBV11-2	once	TRBJ1-1	CASSRPLLWRQILTEAFF	TGTGCCAGCAGCCGCCCCCTACTATGGCGGCAGATCCTCACTGAAGCTTTCTTT
TRBD2	TRBV7-9	-	TRBJ2-5	CASSGRLAVEETQYF	TGTGCCAGCAGCGGAAGACTAGCGGTGGAAGAGACCCAGTACTTC
TRBD2	TRBV11-2	-	TRBJ2-3	CASSELAGGLRVTSTDTQYF	TGTGCCAGCAGCGAGCTAGCGGGGGGCCTTAGGGTTACTAGCACAGATACGCAGTATTTT
-	TRBV29-1	few	TRBJ2-7	CSVEDAGSYEQYF	TGCAGCGTTGAAGATGCAGGATCCTACGAGCAGTACTTC
-	TRBV25-1	once	TRBJ2-7	CASIGTERYEQYF	TGTGCCAGCATTGGGACCGAGAGGTACGAGCAGTACTTC
-	TRBV6-9	-	TRBJ2-1	CASSYSKGTSYNEQFF	TGTGCCAGCAGTTATTCCAAAGGGACCTCCTACAATGAGCAGTTCTTC
-	TRBV21-1	few	TRBJ1-6	CASSKVGVRSSYNSPLHF	TGTGCCAGCAGCAAAGTAGGGGTTAGGAGCTCCTATAATTCACCCCTCCACTTT
-	TRBV12-3/TRBV12-4	-	TRBJ2-6	CASSPPLLSGANVLTF	TGTGCCAGCAGTCCCCCCCTACTCTCTGGGGCCAACGTCCTGACTTTC
TRBD2	TRBV6-1	few	TRBJ2-1	CASLRSGRASGNEQFF	TGTGCCAGCTTGAGGAGCGGGAGGGCCTCCGGCAATGAGCAGTTCTTC
-	TRBV5-1	-	TRBJ2-1	CASSLTGTHNEQFF	TGCGCCAGCAGCTTAACAGGAACGCACAATGAGCAGTTCTTC
-	TRBV12-3/TRBV12-4	few	TRBJ1-1	CASRRGGAGITEAFF	TGTGCCAGCAGGCGCGGGGGCGCAGGTATCACTGAAGCTTTCTTT
TRBD2	TRBV28	many	TRBJ2-7	CASRQTSGSSYEQYF	TGTGCCAGCAGACAGACTAGCGGGAGTTCCTACGAGCAGTACTTC
-	TRBV27	-	TRBJ2-7	CASSLGSGAGLYYEQYF	TGTGCCAGCAGCCTAGGGAGTGGGGCAGGGTTGTATTACGAGCAGTACTTC
-	TRBV6-1	few	TRBJ1-5	CASRRQDYSNQPQHF	TGTGCCAGCAGGCGACAGGATTATAGCAATCAGCCCCAGCATTTT
TRBD2	TRBV20-1	-	TRBJ2-1	CSARDIRTSGYNEQFF	TGCAGTGCTAGAGATATTAGGACTAGCGGATACAATGAGCAGTTCTTC
-	TRBV4-3	-	TRBJ2-3	CASSPHSNWPGATDTQYF	TGCGCCAGCAGCCCCCACTCAAACTGGCCCGGGGCCACAGATACGCAGTATTTT
TRBD2	TRBV29-1	-	TRBJ2-1	CSVVGTSRYNEQFF	TGCAGCGTTGTTGGGACTAGCCGCTACAATGAGCAGTTCTTC
-	TRBV15	few	TRBJ2-7	CATSRVRSVDEQYF	TGTGCCACCAGCAGAGTTCGCTCGGTTGACGAGCAGTACTTC
-	TRBV19	-	TRBJ2-5	CASSMWGAGLETQYF	TGTGCCAGTAGTATGTGGGGCGCAGGATTGGAGACCCAGTACTTC
-	TRBV29-1	few	TRBJ1-3	CSVRAGARSGNTIYF	TGCAGCGTTCGGGCAGGGGCCCGCTCTGGAAACACCATATATTTT
-	TRBV5-1	-	TRBJ2-7	CASSPLADIYEQYF	TGCGCCAGCAGCCCCTTAGCGGATATCTACGAGCAGTACTTC
-	TRBV11-2	many	TRBJ1-3	CASSPNMGTGNTIYF	TGTGCCAGCAGCCCCAACATGGGAACTGGAAACACCATATATTTT
TRBD2	TRBV5-1	many	TRBJ2-7	CASSLQAGAYEQYF	TGCGCCAGCAGCTTGCAAGCGGGAGCCTACGAGCAGTACTTC
TRBD2	TRBV27	-	TRBJ2-1	CASSLGLAGSSYNEQFF	TGTGCCAGCAGTTTAGGGCTAGCGGGAAGCTCCTACAATGAGCAGTTCTTC
TRBD2	TRBV15	-	TRBJ2-1	CATSRVGLPLGTSLFF	TGTGCCACCAGCAGAGTTGGCTTACCCTTGGGGACTAGTCTGTTCTTC
TRBD2	TRBV5-1	many	TRBJ2-1	CASSLAQAGVGYNEQFF	TGCGCCAGCAGCTTGGCTCAAGCGGGAGTAGGTTACAATGAGCAGTTCTTC
TRBD1	TRBV28	few	TRBJ2-5	CASSRGQGRGEETQYF	TGTGCCAGCAGTCGAGGACAGGGACGAGGGGAAGAGACCCAGTACTTC
-	TRBV24-1	-	TRBJ1-2	CATSDLWTELANYGYTF	TGTGCCACCAGTGATTTGTGGACAGAACTAGCTAACTATGGCTACACCTTC
-	TRBV18	-	TRBJ2-7	CASSPAFGDISSYEQYF	TGTGCCAGCTCACCCGCCTTCGGGGATATTAGCTCCTACGAGCAGTACTTC
TRBD2	TRBV5-1	-	TRBJ2-7	CASSLKGLAAGGYEQYF	TGCGCCAGCAGCTTGAAAGGACTAGCGGCAGGCGGGTACGAGCAGTACTTC
TRBD2	TRBV20-1	-	TRBJ2-1	CSARTSATREQFF	TGCAGTGCCCGGACTAGCGCGACTCGTGAGCAGTTCTTC
-	TRBV6-5	few	TRBJ2-3	CASSYASSSDTQYF	TGTGCCAGCAGTTACGCCTCTAGCTCAGATACGCAGTATTTT
-	TRBV29-1	few	TRBJ1-3	CSVVLSSGNTIYF	TGCAGCGTTGTTCTGAGCTCTGGAAACACCATATATTTT
TRBD1	TRBV2	-	TRBJ2-7	CASTRQGDYEQYF	TGTGCCAGCACTAGACAGGGAGACTACGAGCAGTACTTC
-	TRBV29-1	-	TRBJ1-2	CSVVETLYGYTF	TGCAGCGTTGTGGAGACACTCTATGGCTACACCTTC
-	TRBV4-1	few	TRBJ1-4	CASSLDSKLFF	TGCGCCAGCAGTCTCGACAGTAAACTGTTTTTT
-	TRBV7-9	few	TRBJ2-1	CASSSQYNEQFF	TGTGCCAGCAGCTCGCAATACAATGAGCAGTTCTTC
-	TRBV21-1	few	TRBJ1-6	CATPALSESNSPLHF	TGTGCCACCCCAGCGTTATCTGAATCAAATTCACCCCTCCACTTT